This T cell receptor beta chain was retrieved from a study of EBV T-cell therapy then PD-1 blockade in nasopharyngeal carcinoma (dated by TCRdb to about 2021). The sample's treatment or condition label is to be understood as: AdE1-LMPpoly-expanded autologous EBV-specific T-cell therapy followed by anti-PD-1 nivolumab. On this clone: Its antigen is not yet known. No base quality values were provided; no much bigger clone lies one nucleotide off.

Genomic DNA was extracted from sorted cells using the Qiagen DNeasy Kit. Deep sequencing of the TCR beta chain was done on the immunoSEQ platform. For the original study's pipeline: The immunoSEQ Analyzer software was used to analyze the repertoire data. TCRdb took over this immuneACCESS table, retaining in-frame rearrangements with V and J assigned. Such tables are incomplete; in checked studies, under half of the missing clones stem from an unresolved V gene, and the remainder is unexplained. That table furnishes V, J and clone size, whereas the DNA furnished D and trimming. Present in this sample are 11,000 to 15,000 clones, 80% to 90% of which were seen just once. The ten most abundant clones make up under 35% of the sample. Sequences GTSNPN (CDR1) and SVGIG (CDR2) are obtained from the germline V gene (reference sequence). Germline trimming: 0 bases from V, 1 base from J; junction bases outside gene matches: 9. From the cysteine up to the phenylalanine, the CDR3 has a length of 16 residues. Just the 48-base CDR3 DNA is kept, in frame starting at base 1.

This sequence uses TRBV30 and TRBJ2-7; 7 bases in between match TRBD1. The clonotype was recovered from a man in his forties with nasopharyngeal carcinoma. Source: CD8+ T cells from blood, taken at roughly day 110 from a patient whose treatment included autologous EBV-specific T cells and nivolumab. The CDR3 region has the sequence CAWSVPWDSASYEQYF. In nucleotides, the sequence is TGTGCCTGGAGTGTCCCCTGGGACAGCGCTTCCTACGAGCAGTACTTC.